This T cell receptor beta chain was captured by sequencing in a study of cytomegalovirus exposure and HLA in healthy donors. Germline V gene data show CDR1 as LNHDA and CDR2 as SQIVND (reference sequence). The V end lost 5 bases, the J end lost 6 bases, and 19 bases lay between the germline ends. The CDR3 has 15 residues. Primers: 60 Vbeta forward and 13 Jbeta reverse. Repertoires were generated with immunoSEQ multiplex PCR, while TCRdb's copy carries only in-frame clones and drops some. The table lists 100,000 or so clones, around three quarters of them singletons. The source is a woman aged 45 to 65 in good health and CMV-seropositive. The V and J genes are TRBV19 and TRBJ1-1, with TRBD1 as a possible D gene (5 bases). The sequencing sample was made of PBMCs. CDR3 region: CASSPRGGRVPEAFF. The CDR3 region has the DNA TGTGCCAGTAGTCCTAGGGGCGGGAGGGTTCCTGAAGCTTTCTTT.